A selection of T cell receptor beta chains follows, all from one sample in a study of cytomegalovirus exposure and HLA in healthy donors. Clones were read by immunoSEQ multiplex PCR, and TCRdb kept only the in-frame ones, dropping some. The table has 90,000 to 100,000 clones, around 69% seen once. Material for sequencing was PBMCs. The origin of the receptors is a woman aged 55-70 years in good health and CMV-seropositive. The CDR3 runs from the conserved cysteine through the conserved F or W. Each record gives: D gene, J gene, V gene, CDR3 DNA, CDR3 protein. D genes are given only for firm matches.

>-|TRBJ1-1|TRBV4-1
TGCGCCAGCAGCCGAGCCCCGACAGGACGGACTGAAGCTTTCTTT
CASSRAPTGRTEAFF
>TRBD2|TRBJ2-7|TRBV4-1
TGCGCCAGCAGACTCCACGCGGGAGGTTCCTACGAGCAGTACTTC
CASRLHAGGSYEQYF
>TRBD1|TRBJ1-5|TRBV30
TGTGCCTGGAGTGCCCGGGACAGGGAAATCAGAACCCAGCATTTT
CAWSARDREIRTQHF
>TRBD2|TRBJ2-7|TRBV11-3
TGTGCCAGCAGCTTAGGAGGCGGGGGTCCGCTCGAGCAGTACTTC
CASSLGGGGPLEQYF
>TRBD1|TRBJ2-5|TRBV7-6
TGTGCCAGCAGCCGAGGGGGCGGGGAGACCCAGTACTTC
CASSRGGGETQYF
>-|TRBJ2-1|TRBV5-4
TGTGCCAGCAGCTTGGAAGGGAGCGCCTCCTACAATGAGCAGTTCTTC
CASSLEGSASYNEQFF
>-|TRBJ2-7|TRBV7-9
TGTGCCAGCAGCCATACAGGGTACGAGCAGTACTTC
CASSHTGYEQYF
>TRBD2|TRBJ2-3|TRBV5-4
TGTGCCAGCACCGAAAGTCCGGCTAGCGGCCCTCGCACAGATACGCAGTATTTT
CASTESPASGPRTDTQYF
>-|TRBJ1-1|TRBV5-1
TGCGCCAGTTCCAGGGTGGGGAACACTGAAGCTTTCTTT
CASSRVGNTEAFF
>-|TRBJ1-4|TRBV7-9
TGTGCCAGCAGCCTTGGGTGGGGGCCCGAAAAACTGTTTTTT
CASSLGWGPEKLFF
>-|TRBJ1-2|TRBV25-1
TGTGCCAGCAGTGGAGGGGGTGTAGGGGCCTTCTATGGCTACACCTTC
CASSGGGVGAFYGYTF